This T cell receptor beta chain was sequenced during a study of T cell responses to AZD1222 COVID-19 vaccine. Points from the study as a whole: AZD1222 recipients seropositive at baseline numbered only five or six.

Concerning this clone: Its antigen remains unknown.

Germline-derived CDR1 and CDR2 are SEHNR and FQNEAQ (reference sequence). The CDR3 runs 13 residues. Between the trimmed V and J ends, which lost 5 bases and 12 bases, there was a span of 16 bases. Assay used: immunoSEQ multiplex PCR; TCRdb lists only in-frame clones, some missing. There are 120,000 to 150,000 clones in the sample; nearly 90% occur only once, and 5% to 6.5% lies in the top ten. The sequence came from an adult who received the MenACWY meningococcal vaccine as a control. The sample consisted of peripheral blood, taken 28 days after the second dose of the MenACWY control vaccine. The chain combines TRBV7-9 with TRBJ1-4; no clear D gene. Here the CDR3 DNA reads TGTGCCAGCAGCCCCGAGGGTATCGGGGAACTGTTTTTT. This sequence encodes CASSPEGIGELFF.